A single T cell receptor beta chain is shown here with its context. Germline loops: CDR1 MNHEY, CDR2 SVGEGT. This CDR3 is 15 amino acids long. The V and J ends lost 4 bases and 2 bases, in that order; junction bases with no gene match: 5. TCRdb's table, derived via immunoSEQ multiplex PCR, lists solely in-frame clones and lacks some. In the table there are about 240,000 clones, more than 75% of which are singletons. This sample is part of a study of blood T cell repertoires in COVID-19. The receptor was isolated from a woman in her thirties or forties with acute COVID-19. Source material: PBMCs or T cells enriched from blood (not recorded which). The gene calls are TRBV6-2 or TRBV6-3 and TRBJ1-2, with 9 bases aligning to TRBD1. In nucleotides, the CDR3 is TGTGCCAGCAGTTCCTCCGGGACAGGGAACTATGGCTACACCTTC. Translation gives CASSSSGTGNYGYTF.